These 21 T cell receptor beta chains originate from one sample sequenced in a study of T cells after yellow fever vaccination. From the 5' RACE reads, TCRdb called clonotypes with MiXCR, one entry per CDR3 protein. The sample includes hundreds of thousands of distinct CDR3 sequences, 9% to 15% seen only once; the top ten take 15%. The sequencing here drew on PBMCs, taken on the day of the yellow fever booster vaccination. These receptors were taken from a man aged 25-40 years who received the YFV17D yellow fever vaccine.

This clonotype was detected a few times. The V and J genes are TRBV27 and TRBJ2-5; D not certain. CDR1 is MNHEY and CDR2 is SMNVEV in the germline V gene (reference sequence). V lost 4 bases to trimming and J lost 5 bases, with 11 bases between them. CDR3 length equals 13 residues. CDR3 loop: CASSSSNRETQYF. Written as DNA, the CDR3 is TGTGCCAGCAGTTCCAGTAATCGGGAGACCCAGTACTTC.

The chain combines TRBV7-8 with TRBJ2-5; TRBD2 might be the D (6 bases). CDR1 and CDR2 from the germline V gene are SGHVS and FQNEAQ. The CDR3 spans 15 residues. Deletions cut 3 bases from V and 5 bases from J, with 16 bases between. For the CDR3, the DNA is TGTGCCAGCAGCTTTATTCCGGGACTGGGCGAGACCCAGTACTTC. This gives the protein CASSFIPGLGETQYF.

This clonotype was observed at least ten times. This chain uses TRBV6-5 with TRBJ2-7; 10 bases agree with TRBD1. V lost 2 bases and J lost 5; bases outside the gene matches: 6. CDR1 MNHEY and CDR2 SVGAGI come from the germline V gene. CDR3 size: 15 residues. The CDR3 DNA is TGTGCCAGCAGTTACGTCGGACAGGGGGGCGACGAGCAGTACTTC. It specifies CASSYVGQGGDEQYF.

The chain combines TRBV29-1 with TRBJ1-2; D is possibly TRBD1 (6 bases). V shed 4 bases and J shed 7 bases, with 16 bases lying between them. The germline V gene encodes CDR1 SQVTM and CDR2 ANQGSEA. The CDR3 runs to 13 residues. The CDR3 nucleotides read TGCAGCGTTGTACCCACAGGGAATGCTGGCTACACCTTC. It yields the protein CSVVPTGNAGYTF.

The sample holds a few counts of this clonotype. This chain joins TRBV20-1 and TRBJ2-2, with 14 nucleotides matching TRBD2. Trimming took 3 bases from V and 7 from J; bases not matched to a gene: 7. The germline gives CDR1 DFQATT, CDR2 SNEGSKA (reference sequence). There are 16 residues in the CDR3. The CDR3 loop is CSARTGLAGEVGELFF. CDR3 nucleotides: TGCAGTGCTAGGACGGGACTAGCGGGAGAGGTCGGGGAGCTGTTTTTT.

The rearrangement uses TRBV7-2 and TRBJ2-1; no clear D. The CDR3 length is 15 residues. CDR1 and CDR2 from the germline V gene are SGHTA and FQGNSA. V dropped 1 base and J dropped 5 bases, with 12 bases sitting between them. CDR3 DNA sequence: TGTGCCAGCAGCTTAGAAGGACCAAACAACAATGAGCAGTTCTTC. This encodes CASSLEGPNNNEQFF.

The rearrangement links TRBV12-3 or TRBV12-4 to TRBJ2-1, with D unresolved. The CDR3 spans 13 residues. Trimming pared 1 base from V and 9 bases from J, leaving 10 bases between. As DNA, the CDR3 is TGTGCCAGCAGTTTAGGCTCCCTCGGTGAGCAGTTCTTC. Translating it yields CASSLGSLGEQFF.

V and J are TRBV20-1 and TRBJ1-1, with TRBD1 as a possible D gene (6 bases). V gave up 5 bases and J gave up 2 bases, with 12 bases separating them. Germline CDR1 is DFQATT and CDR2 is SNEGSKA (reference sequence). The CDR3 is made up of 13 amino acids. The CDR3 region has the DNA TGCAGTGCTTGGAGGGGGGTAAACACTGAAGCTTTCTTT. Its translation is CSAWRGVNTEAFF.

This clonotype was counted a few times. V is TRBV10-3 and J is TRBJ1-1, with D possibly TRBD1 on 6 matching bases. The CDR3 loop spans 17 amino acids. V was pared by 3 bases and J by 1 base, with 18 bases between. Germline V gives CDR1 ENHRY, CDR2 SYGVKD. The CDR3 coding sequence is TGTGCCATCAGTGATGGGATGGGGAGGGGGGCGAACACTGAAGCTTTCTTT. It is translated as CAISDGMGRGANTEAFF.

J is TRBJ2-6 and V is TRBV12-3 or TRBV12-4, with TRBD2 identical over 8 bases. The length of the CDR3 is 14 residues. With V trimmed by 11 bases and J by 4 bases, 7 bases remained unmatched. The CDR3 nucleotides are TGTGCCGTCCGGGGGGGCGCGGGGGCCAACGTCCTGACTTTC. Translation: CAVRGGAGANVLTF.

This clonotype has a handful of counts. The chain combines TRBV20-1 with TRBJ2-1, with TRBD2 identical over 11 bases. The trim removed 6 bases at V and 3 bases at J, leaving 7 bases unmatched. There are 15 residues in the CDR3. The germline CDR1 and CDR2 sequences are DFQATT and SNEGSKA (reference sequence). The CDR3 loop is CSAATTSGDYNEQFF. DNA for the CDR3: TGCAGTGCCGCCACGACTAGCGGGGACTACAATGAGCAGTTCTTC.

This clonotype has only a few counts. This chain connects TRBV7-8 to TRBJ2-2; 9 bases fit TRBD2. The CDR3 length is 16 residues. CDR1 is SGHVS and CDR2 is FQNEAQ in the germline V gene. Losses at the gene ends were 5 bases for V and 4 bases for J; bases not matched to a gene: 8. The CDR3 spells CASSPQSGRSTGELFF. CDR3 DNA: TGTGCCAGCAGCCCCCAGAGCGGGAGGAGCACCGGGGAGCTGTTTTTT. The full variable domain, in which reference TRBV7-8 and TRBJ2-2 provide the parts outside the CDR3, is GAGVSQSPRYKVAKRGQDVALRCDPISGHVSLFWYQQALGQGPEFLTYFQNEAQLDKSGLPSDRFFAERPEGSVSTLKIQRTQQEDSAVYLCASSPQSGRSTGELFFGEGSRLTVL.

The chain combines TRBV6-2 or TRBV6-3 with TRBJ2-1; D remains unclear. The V gene lost 2 bases and the J gene lost 8 bases, with 16 bases spanning the gap. Germline V CDR1 and CDR2: MNHEY, SVGEGT. CDR3 size: 15 residues. The CDR3 DNA is TGTGCCAGCAGTTACGGAAATACCGGTGGATATGAGCAGTTCTTC. Amino acid sequence: CASSYGNTGGYEQFF.

The chain couples TRBV12-3 or TRBV12-4 to TRBJ2-5; 8 bases are shared with TRBD1. V trimming: 5 bases; J trimming: 4 bases; junction bases outside the gene matches: 6. The CDR3 is made up of 14 amino acids. The CDR3 sequence is CASSMTGAPETQYF. The CDR3, as DNA: TGTGCCAGCAGTATGACAGGGGCCCCAGAGACCCAGTACTTC.

V usage is TRBV30 and J usage is TRBJ2-7, with D perhaps TRBD2 (5 bases). The length of the CDR3 is 14 residues. The germline gives CDR1 GTSNPN, CDR2 SVGIG (reference sequence). Trimming cost V 2 bases and J 4 bases, with 15 bases left between them. Here the CDR3 DNA reads TGTGCCTGGAGTTTGGGTGGGAGTGGGTACGAGCAGTACTTC. This translates into CAWSLGGSGYEQYF.

This clonotype was counted between two and nine times. DNA of the CDR3: TGCAGTGCTATGGCCGGGACAGGGACCCATGAGCAGTTCTTC. As protein: CSAMAGTGTHEQFF. This chain uses TRBV20-1 with TRBJ2-1; 9 positions agree with TRBD1. This CDR3 contains 14 residues. The V gene's germline CDR1 is DFQATT and CDR2 SNEGSKA (reference sequence). The junction had 9 bases not matched to a gene; V was cut back by 4 bases and J by 8 bases.

This clonotype was seen a handful of times. This chain uses TRBV12-5 with TRBJ2-2; D is possibly TRBD1 (6 bases). With 11 bases removed from V and 3 bases from J, the gap between germline ends came to 13 bases. The CDR3 has 13 amino acids. The germline gives CDR1 LGHNT, CDR2 FRNRAP. This CDR3 reads CAAGPGDTGELFF. In nucleotides, the CDR3 is TGTGCTGCTGGGCCAGGGGACACCGGGGAGCTGTTTTTT.

The V gene is TRBV19, the J gene TRBJ1-5, with 8 positions matching TRBD1. CDR1 and CDR2 from the germline V gene are LNHDA and SQIVND (reference sequence). The CDR3 extends over 15 amino acids. V dropped 1 base and J dropped 7; count of bases not matched to a gene: 6. CDR3 loop: CASSIGRGLVQPQHF. CDR3 coding DNA: TGTGCCAGTAGTATAGGCAGGGGGCTCGTACAGCCCCAGCATTTT.

The CDR3 protein is CASSLPPGLAGGREQYF. In nucleotides, the CDR3 is TGTGCCAGCAGCTTACCCCCAGGGCTAGCGGGAGGAAGGGAGCAGTACTTC. This rearrangement joins TRBV7-9 to TRBJ2-7; 11 bases are a match to TRBD2. Trimming cost V 2 bases and J 7 bases; bases outside gene matches: 13. Germline-derived CDR1 and CDR2 are SEHNR and FQNEAQ (reference sequence). The CDR3 extends over 17 amino acids.

J is TRBJ2-4 and V is TRBV11-2; TRBD1 is a possible D gene (6 bases). Germline CDR1 and CDR2: SGHAT and FQNNGV. The CDR3 runs to 16 residues. Trimming took off 4 bases at V and 1 base at J, with 14 bases between the two ends. The CDR3 loop is CASSWGLMVAKNIQYF. The DNA for the CDR3 is TGTGCCAGCAGCTGGGGGCTAATGGTGGCCAAAAACATTCAGTACTTC.

This clonotype was recorded a few times. The genes are TRBV5-1 and TRBJ2-1; tentative D call: TRBD1 (5 bases). Germline V lookup: CDR1 SGHRS, CDR2 YFSETQ. CDR3 size: 15 residues. V gave up 3 bases and J gave up 4 bases, with 14 bases separating them. The chain's CDR3 is CASSSQGGGYNEQFF. Written as DNA, the CDR3 is TGCGCCAGCAGCTCCCAGGGTGGCGGTTACAATGAGCAGTTCTTC.